These 30 T cell receptor beta chains were sequenced from one sample in a study of long-term antiretroviral therapy in people with HIV. Version v3.0 of the immunoSEQ assay was performed at survey level. Libraries were prepared by immunoSEQ multiplex PCR; TCRdb keeps only in-frame clonotypes and omits some of them. This table holds some 40,000 clones, over 90% found once. The sample was unsorted PBMCs, taken 9.2 years after starting antiretroviral therapy. The receptors derive from a man aged 25 to 40 with HIV.

The chain links TRBV28 to TRBJ2-7; 9 bases agree with TRBD1. Trimming at V came to 4 bases and at J to 7 bases, leaving 8 bases not matched to a gene. The germline V gene encodes CDR1 MDHEN and CDR2 SYDVKM. The CDR3 totals 14 residues. The CDR3 DNA reads as TGTGCCAGCAGTTCGACACAGGGGGCGAGAGAGCAGTACGTC. It translates to CASSSTQGAREQYV.

Only one count was recorded for this clone. This chain links TRBV29-1 with TRBJ2-3, with no clear D. This CDR3 is built from 12 residues. The ends were cut back, 3 bases at V and 6 bases at J, with 10 bases in the middle. CDR1 is SQVTM, CDR2 ANQGSEA, per germline. CDR3 coding DNA: TGCAGCGTTGAGGGGTCAGCCGATACGCAGTATTTT. It is translated as CSVEGSADTQYF.

This chain joins TRBV28 and TRBJ1-2; perhaps TRBD1 as D (5 bases). Looked up from germline, CDR1 is MDHEN and CDR2 is SYDVKM. The CDR3 is 12 amino acids. V lost 6 bases to trimming and J lost 8 bases, with 13 bases between them. In nucleotides, the CDR3 is TGTGCCAGCAGCTGGGGGGGTTTAGGCTACACCTTC. Translation: CASSWGGLGYTF.

The CDR3, as DNA: TGTGCCAGCGCCCTCGGGGCTATGAACACTGAAGCTTTCTTT. It codes for CASALGAMNTEAFF. This sequence joins TRBV27 and TRBJ1-1; TRBD1 is a possible D gene (5 bases). V was shortened by 8 bases and J by 0 bases, with 13 bases between the two germline ends. Germline CDR1 reads MNHEY; CDR2 reads SMNVEV (reference sequence). The CDR3 covers 14 residues.

This clone was counted a single time. The sample carries other DNA sequences with the same CDR3. V and J are TRBV2 and TRBJ2-3, with TRBD1 matching 7 bases. This CDR3 spans 14 amino acids. Losses at the gene ends were 4 bases for V and 1 base for J; bases not matched to a gene: 2. Looked up from germline, CDR1 is SNHLY and CDR2 is FYNNEI. The CDR3 here is CASSGQGGTDTQYF. The CDR3 region has the DNA TGTGCCAGCAGTGGACAGGGAGGCACAGATACGCAGTATTTT.

This chain links TRBV9 with TRBJ1-1; TRBD1 is a possible D gene (5 bases). V was clipped by 0 bases and J by 1 base, with 13 bases between them. The CDR3 is 16 residues long. In germline, CDR1 is SGDLS, CDR2 YYNGEE. CDR3 protein: CASSVGQGGKNTEAFF. The CDR3 DNA reads TGTGCCAGCAGCGTAGGGCAGGGCGGGAAGAACACTGAAGCTTTCTTT. Variable domain in full (rest from reference TRBV9 and TRBJ1-1): DSGVTQTPKHLITATGQRVTLRCSPRSGDLSVYWYQQSLDQGLQFLIQYYNGEERAKGNILERFSAQQFPDLHSELNLSSLELGDSALYFCASSVGQGGKNTEAFFGQGTRLTVV.

V usage is TRBV11-2 and J usage is TRBJ2-2, with D hard to call. V lost 5 bases and J lost 1, with 11 bases in between. The CDR3 length is 15 residues. Looked up from germline, CDR1 is SGHAT and CDR2 is FQNNGV. This CDR3 reads CASSQRRLNTGELFF. The CDR3 nucleotides are TGTGCCAGCAGCCAACGGCGCCTGAACACCGGGGAGCTGTTTTTT.

V and J are TRBV5-4 and TRBJ2-3, with D possibly being TRBD1 (6 bases). Germline CDR1 is SGHNT and CDR2 is YYREEE (reference sequence). The V end lost 0 bases, the J end lost 10 bases, and 18 bases lay between the germline ends. This CDR3 has 15 residues. CDR3 nucleotide sequence: TGTGCCAGCAGCTTGGGACAGGAACCGCTTGAGGCGCAGTATTTT. Residues: CASSLGQEPLEAQYF.

This clone came up once. The rearrangement joins TRBV2 to TRBJ1-1, with D hard to call. Germline loops: CDR1 SNHLY, CDR2 FYNNEI. V was pared by 4 bases and J by 4 bases, with 10 bases between. The CDR3 has 13 amino acids. DNA for the CDR3: TGTGCCAGCAGTGGGATGGGTCTCACTGAAGCTTTCTTT. Translated: CASSGMGLTEAFF.

This chain links TRBV7-9 with TRBJ2-2; 7 bases fit TRBD1. With 8 bases clipped from V and 5 bases from J, the junction kept 2 bases outside the gene matches. This CDR3 has 12 residues. From germline, CDR1 is SEHNR and CDR2 FQNEAQ (reference sequence). The CDR3 nucleotides read TGTGCCAGCCCCAGGGGGACCGGGGAGCTGTTTTTT. Translating gives CASPRGTGELFF.

V usage is TRBV27 and J usage is TRBJ2-7, with 8 bases fitting TRBD2. The germline gives CDR1 MNHEY, CDR2 SMNVEV (reference sequence). V was clipped by 0 bases and J by 2 bases; unmatched bases: 6. The CDR3 has 16 residues. CDR3 DNA sequence: TGTGCCAGCAGTTTATCGTCCCCAGCGGGGGCCTACGAGCAGTACTTC. This gives the protein CASSLSSPAGAYEQYF.

The chain carries TRBV28 and TRBJ1-2, with TRBD1 as a possible D gene (5 bases). Germline V CDR1 and CDR2: MDHEN, SYDVKM. This CDR3 region has 14 residues. Deletions cut 8 bases from V and 4 bases from J, with 17 bases between. The CDR3 DNA reads TGTGCCAGCGGCGGAGAGTGGGGGACCTATGGCTACACCTTC. Protein product: CASGGEWGTYGYTF.

The J gene is TRBJ2-7, the V gene TRBV7-3, with no clear D. The germline gives CDR1 SGHTA, CDR2 FQGTGA. The CDR3 consists of 15 residues. Trimming left V 2 bases short and J 3 bases short, with 14 bases between. CDR3 DNA: TGTGCCAGCAGCTTAGGTAATGAGGCTTTCTACGAGCAGTACTTC. Translation gives CASSLGNEAFYEQYF.

The chain employs TRBV11-3 and TRBJ2-1; either TRBD1 or TRBD2 may supply D (6 bases each). V shed 3 bases and J shed 2 bases, with 14 bases lying between them. The V gene's germline CDR1 is SGHNT and CDR2 YENEEA. The CDR3 loop spans 16 amino acids. Written as DNA, the CDR3 is TGTGCCAGCAGCTTGAGGGGGGACTCCACCTACAATGAGCAGTTCTTC. This codes for CASSLRGDSTYNEQFF.

The chain couples TRBV6-5 to TRBJ2-3; 14 bases align to TRBD2. The V gene's germline CDR1 is MNHEY and CDR2 SVGAGI. This CDR3 spans 14 amino acids. The trim removed 6 bases at V and 8 bases at J, leaving 4 bases unmatched. CDR3: CASSPGLAGVTQYF. As DNA, the CDR3 is TGTGCCAGCAGCCCGGGACTAGCGGGGGTTACGCAGTATTTT.

This chain links TRBV6-1 with TRBJ1-1; no definite D call. Per the germline V gene, CDR1 is MNHNS and CDR2 is SASEGT. The V end lost 6 bases, the J end lost 7 bases, and 15 bases lay between the germline ends. CDR3 length: 13 amino acids. The CDR3 spells CASRKTLPGEAFF. CDR3 coding DNA: TGTGCCAGCAGGAAGACCTTACCCGGTGAAGCTTTCTTT.

The V and J genes are TRBV11-3 and TRBJ1-5; possibly TRBD1 for D (6 bases). From germline, CDR1 is SGHNT and CDR2 YENEEA. This CDR3 has 12 amino acids. The germline V and J ends were trimmed by 5 bases and 5 bases, with 7 bases remaining between them. The CDR3 DNA reads as TGTGCCAGCAGCCCAGGGGATCAGCCCCAGCATTTT. The encoded protein is CASSPGDQPQHF.

The chain uses TRBV5-5 and TRBJ1-2; D uncertain. CDR1 and CDR2 from the germline V gene are SGHKS and YYEKEE (reference sequence). There are 12 residues in the CDR3. The V gene lost 2 bases and the J gene lost 4 bases, with 6 bases spanning the gap. This CDR3 is CASSLELYGYTF. CDR3 nucleotides: TGTGCCAGCAGCTTAGAGCTCTATGGCTACACCTTC.

The chain joins TRBV7-2 to TRBJ1-2; D uncertain. Germline CDR1 is SGHTA and CDR2 is FQGNSA. The V end was cut by 1 base, the J end by 7 bases, with 13 bases between. The CDR3 totals 14 residues. CDR3 amino acids: CASSLGRVQAGYTF. DNA for the CDR3: TGTGCCAGCAGCTTAGGAAGGGTTCAAGCTGGCTACACCTTC.

V is TRBV10-3 and J is TRBJ2-2; D possibly uses TRBD1 or TRBD2 (7 bases each). Germline values: CDR1 ENHRY, CDR2 SYGVKD. The CDR3 is 14 amino acids. V was clipped by 4 bases and J by 4 bases, with 10 bases between them. The CDR3, as DNA: TGTGCCATCAGTGCAGGGGGGGCCACCGGGGAGCTGTTTTTT. Translation: CAISAGGATGELFF.

The chain recombines TRBV15 with TRBJ2-2, with TRBD1 matching 9 bases. J gave up 2 bases and V 0 bases, and 4 bases lay outside the gene matches. This CDR3 comprises 17 residues. The V gene's germline CDR1 is LNHNV and CDR2 YYDKDF (reference sequence). CDR3 residues: CATSRDTGGSNTGELFF. Here the CDR3 DNA reads TGTGCCACCAGCAGAGACACAGGGGGCTCCAACACCGGGGAGCTGTTTTTT.

The rearrangement uses TRBV10-3 and TRBJ2-7, with a possible D match to TRBD1 (6 bases). Germline V gene lookup returns CDR1 ENHRY and CDR2 SYGVKD. V dropped 5 bases and J dropped 3 bases, with 8 bases sitting between them. CDR3 length equals 12 residues. The CDR3 DNA sequence: TGTGCCATCAGTTGGGACAACTACGAGCAGTACGTC. Translation gives CAISWDNYEQYV.

The CDR3 loop reads CATSTQGAGQPQHF. The CDR3 nucleotides are TGTGCCACCAGCACCCAGGGGGCGGGTCAGCCCCAGCATTTT. The chain recombines TRBV15 with TRBJ1-5; 8 nucleotides line up with TRBD1. With 4 bases clipped from V and 6 bases from J, the junction kept 5 bases outside the gene matches. This CDR3 contains 14 residues. Germline CDR1 reads LNHNV; CDR2 reads YYDKDF (reference sequence).

The CDR3 here is CSVVLAGNTDTQYF. The CDR3 DNA follows: TGCAGCGTTGTGTTAGCGGGGAACACAGATACGCAGTATTTT. The chain carries TRBV29-1 and TRBJ2-3, with TRBD2 matching 8 bases. The CDR3 consists of 14 residues. The germline V gene has CDR1 SQVTM and CDR2 ANQGSEA. V shed 4 bases and J 2 bases; nucleotides not matched to a gene: 5.

This rearrangement joins TRBV19 to TRBJ1-2; TRBD1 matches at 7 bases. The V segment lost 3 bases and the J segment 4 bases; nucleotides outside the gene matches: 8. This CDR3 contains 15 residues. In germline, CDR1 is LNHDA, CDR2 SQIVND (reference sequence). In DNA form, the CDR3 reads TGTGCCAGTAGTATCGGACAGGTTCCCCTCTATGGCTACACCTTC. Translated: CASSIGQVPLYGYTF.

The V gene is TRBV30, the J gene TRBJ1-1; 9 bases fit TRBD1. Trimming at V came to 2 bases and at J to 5 bases, leaving 3 bases not matched to a gene. The CDR3 is made up of 13 amino acids. Germline V CDR1 and CDR2: GTSNPN, SVGIG (reference sequence). The CDR3 DNA reads TGTGCCTGGAGTCGGGACAGGGCGACTGAAGCTTTCTTT. This encodes CAWSRDRATEAFF.

This rearrangement joins TRBV28 to TRBJ2-1; D is unclear. Germline V CDR1 and CDR2: MDHEN, SYDVKM. CDR3 size: 13 residues. Trimming stripped 1 base from V and 5 bases from J, with 6 bases between. The CDR3 bases are TGTGCCAGCAGTTTATACCCCAACAATGAGCAGTTCTTC. It specifies CASSLYPNNEQFF.

The chain joins TRBV5-1 to TRBJ2-5; D is perhaps TRBD1 or TRBD2 (7 bases each). The V gene lost 0 bases and the J gene lost 3 bases, with 12 bases spanning the gap. Germline assignment: CDR1 SGHRS and CDR2 YFSETQ. This CDR3 contains 15 residues. The CDR3 nucleotides are TGCGCCAGCAGCTTGGCGCGGGGGACAGAAGAGACCCAGTACTTC. Amino acid sequence: CASSLARGTEETQYF.

In its sample, this clone was seen once. The V call is TRBV30, the J call TRBJ1-5; 8 bases map to TRBD1. J gave up 2 bases and V 2 bases, and 8 bases lay outside the gene matches. From germline, CDR1 is GTSNPN and CDR2 SVGIG (reference sequence). The CDR3 extends over 16 amino acids. The CDR3 nucleotides are TGTGCCTGGAGTCCGGGGACAGGACAGGGCAATCAGCCCCAGCATTTT. Its protein product is CAWSPGTGQGNQPQHF.

This clone was counted once. The chain recombines TRBV5-1 with TRBJ1-1, with 7 bases aligning to TRBD1. The CDR3 totals 15 residues. Losses at the gene ends were 1 base for V and 1 base for J; bases not matched to a gene: 4. CDR1 is SGHRS and CDR2 is YFSETQ in the germline V gene. DNA for the CDR3: TGCGCCAGCAGCTTGACGGGGACAGCGAACACTGAAGCTTTCTTT. This sequence encodes CASSLTGTANTEAFF. The full variable domain, its missing parts supplied by reference TRBV5-1 and TRBJ1-1, is KAGVTQTPRYLIKTRGQQVTLSCSPISGHRSVSWYQQTPGQGLQFLFEYFSETQRNKGNFPGRFSGRQFSNSRSEMNVSTLELGDSALYLCASSLTGTANTEAFFGQGTRLTVV.